The 14 T cell receptor beta chains below come from one sample, sequenced in a study of shared clonotypes between healthy human individuals (dated by TCRdb to 2018 to 2020). Libraries were made using the immunoSEQ multiplex PCR assay. TCRdb obtained this table from immuneACCESS and retained in-frame rearrangements with V and J assigned. These tables miss some clones; where compared with another copy, unresolved V genes account for less than half of the shortfall, and the remainder is unexplained. A total of 950,000 to 1,100,000 clones appear in this sample, about four fifths of them only once. In total, the top ten clones hold more than 0.55% of the sample. The source material was memory CD4+ T cells from PBMCs. This specimen's cell subset or site label, per the study, means: CD45RA-negative fraction. The receptors stem from a man younger than 35 in good health. Some clones in this sample may be carry-over from other donors' samples.

The J gene is TRBJ1-4, the V gene TRBV9, with TRBD1 identical over 10 bases. This CDR3 has 15 residues. J was trimmed by 8 bases and V by 4 bases; bases with no gene match: 8. Germline V gene data show CDR1 as SGDLS and CDR2 as YYNGEE. CDR3 residues: CASSPGDRGSEKLFF. Written as DNA, the CDR3 is TGTGCCAGCAGCCCCGGGGACAGGGGATCCGAAAAACTGTTTTTT.

V is TRBV27 and J is TRBJ1-2; 12 bases line up with TRBD1. Germline assignment: CDR1 MNHEY and CDR2 SMNVEV (reference sequence). The CDR3 sequence is 16 residues long. The junction had 12 bases not matched to a gene; V was cut back by 5 bases and J by 8 bases. The CDR3 DNA follows: TGTGCCAGCAGTCCCATCCGGGACAGGGGGCGAACAGGCTACACCTTC. Its translation: CASSPIRDRGRTGYTF.

A single count supports this clone. The chain is built from TRBV18 and TRBJ2-2, with 8 bases matching TRBD1. Per germline, CDR1 KGHSH and CDR2 LQKENI. The CDR3 consists of 15 residues. V was clipped by 3 bases and J by 4 bases; unmatched bases: 4. CDR3 sequence (DNA): TGTGCCAGCTCACCTGTTACAGGGGGCACCGGGGAGCTGTTTTTT. It yields the protein CASSPVTGGTGELFF. Drawing the rest from reference TRBV18 and TRBJ2-2, the complete variable domain is NAGVMQNPRHLVRRRGQEARLRCSPMKGHSHVYWYRQLPEEGLKFMVYLQKENIIDESGMPKERFSAEFPKEGPSILRIQQVVRGDSAAYFCASSPVTGGTGELFFGEGSRLTVL.

The rearrangement links TRBV6-5 to TRBJ1-2, with 9 bases fitting TRBD1. V lost 5 bases and J lost 2; bases outside the gene matches: 3. Germline V gene data show CDR1 as MNHEY and CDR2 as SVGAGI. CDR3 size: 14 residues. The CDR3 DNA reads TGTGCCAGCAGTCAAGGACAGGGGAACTATGGCTACACCTTC. Its protein product is CASSQGQGNYGYTF.

For this clone: This specimen includes other DNA sequences encoding the same CDR3. The rearrangement uses TRBV5-1 and TRBJ2-1, with TRBD2 matching 10 bases. Germline CDR1 is SGHRS and CDR2 is YFSETQ. The CDR3 spans 16 residues. V lost 0 bases to trimming and J lost 7 bases; unmatched junction nucleotides: 7. The CDR3 coding sequence is TGCGCCAGCAGCTTGGACTTAGCGGGAGGAGGTAATGAGCAGTTCTTC. It yields the protein CASSLDLAGGGNEQFF.

CDR3 in DNA: TGTGCCAGCAGCTCCGCCGGGACGGGCCAAGAGACCCAGTACTTC. Translating it yields CASSSAGTGQETQYF. V usage is TRBV7-3 and J usage is TRBJ2-5, with D perhaps being TRBD1 or TRBD2 (5 bases each). The CDR3 runs 15 residues. CDR1 and CDR2 (germline): SGHTA, FQGTGA. The ends were cut back, 4 bases at V and 1 base at J, with 13 bases in the middle.

The chain employs TRBV19 and TRBJ1-2, with a tentative D call TRBD1 (6 bases). Trimming pared 6 bases from V and 5 bases from J, leaving 22 bases between. The CDR3 covers 16 residues. CDR1 is LNHDA, CDR2 SQIVND, per germline (reference sequence). The CDR3 coding sequence is TGTGCCAGTAGGGATTCCTACAGGGATTGGAGATATGGCTACACCTTC. As protein: CASRDSYRDWRYGYTF.

Note on this clone: Other nucleotide sequences in the sample specify the same CDR3. The V gene is TRBV7-9, the J gene TRBJ1-1; no definite D call. Per germline, CDR1 SEHNR and CDR2 FQNEAQ (reference sequence). The CDR3 contains 13 residues. V lost 3 bases and J lost 1, with 6 bases in between. Here the CDR3 DNA reads TGTGCCAGCAGCTTGTTCGGGAACACTGAAGCTTTCTTT. Encoded protein: CASSLFGNTEAFF.

A note on this clone: This may be a read error, as it is one base from a much larger clone. This same CDR3 is encoded by further DNA sequences in the sample. The CDR3 here is CAWSVRVTGEQYF. In nucleotides, the CDR3 is TGTGCCTGGAGTGTACGAGTAACGGGCGAGCAGTACTTC. The V and J genes are TRBV30 and TRBJ2-7; D is uncertain. CDR3 length: 13 residues. Germline V lookup: CDR1 GTSNPN, CDR2 SVGIG (reference sequence). The V end lost 0 bases, the J end lost 6 bases, and 12 bases lay between the germline ends.

V and J are TRBV19 and TRBJ2-1; D is uncertain. Germline V gene data show CDR1 as LNHDA and CDR2 as SQIVND (reference sequence). The CDR3 extends over 14 amino acids. V dropped 1 base and J dropped 5 bases, with 9 bases sitting between them. The CDR3 DNA reads as TGTGCCAGTAGTATAGCCATCAGGAACAATGAGCAGTTCTTC. Translated: CASSIAIRNNEQFF.

With regard to this clone: This may come from a read error, since a much larger clone is one base off. Distinct nucleotide sequences in the sample also encode this CDR3. The chain joins TRBV27 to TRBJ2-5, with D possibly TRBD1 on 6 matching bases. The CDR3 length is 14 residues. Per the germline V gene, CDR1 is MNHEY and CDR2 is SMNVEV (reference sequence). CDR3 amino acids: CASSFTGYQETQYF. The DNA of the CDR3 is TGTGCCAGCAGTTTTACAGGGTACCAAGAGACTCAGTACTTC.

The chain links TRBV16 to TRBJ2-7, with a possible D match to TRBD1 (6 bases). CDR3 length equals 16 residues. The V gene lost 1 base and the J gene lost 1 base, with 14 bases spanning the gap. Germline-derived CDR1 and CDR2 are KGHSY and FQNENV. CDR3 sequence (DNA): TGTGCCAGCAGCCAATTCTCCTGGGGGCCATCCTACGAGCAGTACTTC. It encodes CASSQFSWGPSYEQYF. The variable domain in full, with the rest retrieved from reference TRBV16 and TRBJ2-7, is GEEVAQTPKHLVRGEGQKAKLYCAPIKGHSYVFWYQQVLKNEFKFLISFQNENVFDETGMPKERFSAKCLPNSPCSLEIQATKLEDSAVYFCASSQFSWGPSYEQYFGPGTRLTVT.

The rearrangement joins TRBV29-1 to TRBJ1-1; D not resolved. Trimming pared 7 bases from V and 0 bases from J, leaving 6 bases between. CDR3 length: 11 amino acids. Germline CDR1 reads SQVTM; CDR2 reads ANQGSEA. The CDR3 DNA sequence: TGCAGCGGGCTTTTGAACACTGAAGCTTTCTTT. Its protein is CSGLLNTEAFF.

This clone occurred once. This chain joins TRBV5-1 and TRBJ1-1; 9 bases are a match to TRBD1. The CDR3 extends over 15 amino acids. Germline assignment: CDR1 SGHRS and CDR2 YFSETQ. Trimming cost V 3 bases and J 11 bases; bases outside gene matches: 14. DNA for the CDR3: TGCGCCAGCAGCTCACGAACCGGGACAGGGAGCCTCGCTTTCTTT. Amino acid sequence: CASSSRTGTGSLAFF.